These 30 T cell receptor beta chains were all obtained from the same sample, sequenced in a study of cytomegalovirus exposure and HLA in healthy donors. Primers: 60 Vbeta forward and 13 Jbeta reverse. Repertoires were generated with immunoSEQ multiplex PCR, while TCRdb's copy carries only in-frame clones and drops some. Here the sample spans 60,000 to 85,000 clones, 84% being singletons. Input material: PBMCs. These receptors originate from a man in his sixties or seventies in good health and CMV-seropositive.

This chain links TRBV28 with TRBJ1-6, with D maybe TRBD1 (5 bases). Deletions cut 3 bases from V and 3 bases from J, with 9 bases between. Germline V lookup: CDR1 MDHEN, CDR2 SYDVKM. This CDR3 region has 15 residues. This CDR3 is CASSFDRNYNSPLHF. In DNA, the CDR3 is TGTGCCAGCAGTTTTGACAGAAACTATAATTCACCCCTCCACTTT.

The chain employs TRBV7-6 and TRBJ2-2; possible D gene TRBD2, 7 bases. The V gene lost 5 bases and the J gene lost 3 bases, with 16 bases spanning the gap. The CDR3 covers 16 residues. CDR1 SGHVS and CDR2 FNYEAQ come from the germline V gene. The CDR3 bases are TGTGCCAGCAGCCCAGGGGCGGGAGCGCACACCGGGGAGCTGTTTTTT. It encodes CASSPGAGAHTGELFF.

This chain connects TRBV15 to TRBJ1-2; D is perhaps TRBD1 (5 bases). The CDR3 runs to 15 residues. Germline assignment: CDR1 LNHNV and CDR2 YYDKDF (reference sequence). Trimming left V 3 bases short and J 4 bases short, with 15 bases between. CDR3 protein: CATSSPPQGSYGYTF. As DNA, the CDR3 is TGTGCCACCAGCAGTCCCCCCCAGGGTAGCTATGGCTACACCTTC. The entire variable domain, with the rest obtained from reference TRBV15 and TRBJ1-2, is as follows: DAMVIQNPRYQVTQFGKPVTLSCSQTLNHNVMYWYQQKSSQAPKLLFHYYDKDFNNEADTPDNFQSRRPNTSFCFLDIRSPGLGDTAMYLCATSSPPQGSYGYTFGSGTRLTVV.

This rearrangement joins TRBV5-1 to TRBJ2-7; possibly TRBD2 for D (6 bases). Trimming took 4 bases from V and 2 from J, leaving 13 bases between them. The CDR3 sequence is 14 residues long. The V gene's germline CDR1 is SGHRS and CDR2 YFSETQ. The CDR3 region is CASSVGGATYEQYF. For the CDR3, the DNA is TGCGCCAGCAGCGTTGGCGGGGCCACCTACGAGCAGTACTTC.

The CDR3 spells CASSDPKSLTYEQYF. The CDR3 DNA reads as TGTGCCAGCAGTGACCCAAAATCACTCACCTACGAGCAGTACTTC. The chain combines TRBV6-4 with TRBJ2-7, with unresolved D. Per the germline V gene, CDR1 is MRHNA and CDR2 is SNTAGT. The CDR3 contains 15 residues. V was clipped by 2 bases and J by 2 bases, with 13 bases between them.

This chain's CDR3 is CAIRRAEDTEAFF. The CDR3 DNA reads as TGTGCCATCAGGCGGGCAGAAGACACTGAAGCTTTCTTT. This sequence joins TRBV10-3 and TRBJ1-1; D unresolved. CDR1 and CDR2 (germline): ENHRY, SYGVKD. Between the trimmed V and J ends, which lost 6 bases and 3 bases, there was a span of 11 bases. CDR3 length: 13 amino acids.

This clone was recorded only once. The chain employs TRBV29-1 and TRBJ2-7; D is unresolved. Germline V gene lookup returns CDR1 SQVTM and CDR2 ANQGSEA. V was shortened by 1 base and J by 3 bases, with 4 bases between the two germline ends. The CDR3 runs to 11 residues. CDR3 residues: CSVEGGYEQYF. The DNA for the CDR3 is TGCAGCGTTGAAGGAGGCTACGAGCAGTACTTC.

The chain has TRBV2 and TRBJ2-7; D is possibly TRBD1 (6 bases). The V gene lost 5 bases and the J gene lost 4 bases, with 6 bases spanning the gap. The CDR3 is made up of 11 amino acids. Germline loops: CDR1 SNHLY, CDR2 FYNNEI. The CDR3 sequence is CASSQGYEQYF. The DNA for the CDR3 is TGTGCCAGCAGTCAGGGGTACGAGCAGTACTTC.

In this sample, this clone turned up a few times. For the CDR3, the DNA is TGTGCCAGCAGCCCCCGGACAGGGGGCCTAGAGACCCAGTACTTC. Translated: CASSPRTGGLETQYF. The chain uses TRBV9 and TRBJ2-5, with 11 bases identical to TRBD1. The CDR3 runs 15 residues. Germline loops: CDR1 SGDLS, CDR2 YYNGEE. J lost 4 bases, V lost 4 bases, and 6 bases had no gene match.

This rearrangement joins TRBV9 to TRBJ2-1, with D tentatively TRBD2 (7 bases). The V gene lost 0 bases and the J gene lost 6 bases, with 19 bases spanning the gap. There are 17 residues in the CDR3. Looked up from germline, CDR1 is SGDLS and CDR2 is YYNGEE. In DNA form, the CDR3 reads TGTGCCAGCAGCGTAGGTATTTGGCAGGGGAGGGGCAATGAGCAGTTCTTC. Translating it yields CASSVGIWQGRGNEQFF.

The rearrangement links TRBV23-1 to TRBJ2-3, with 8 bases that match TRBD1. TRBV23-1 is given ORF status, its function remaining uncertain. V gave up 10 bases and J gave up 0 bases; unmatched junction bases: 15. This CDR3 region has 17 residues. The CDR3 coding sequence is TGCGCCATCTATCGACAGGGGCCACGTGCTAGCACAGATACGCAGTATTTT. Translated: CAIYRQGPRASTDTQYF.

This clone was counted a few times. CDR3 nucleotides: TGTGCCAGCTCACCGGCGGATAACTATGGCTACACCTTC. This encodes CASSPADNYGYTF. V usage is TRBV18 and J usage is TRBJ1-2, with D unresolved. V lost 3 bases and J lost 1, with 6 bases in between. The CDR3 runs 13 residues. CDR1 is KGHSH, CDR2 LQKENI, per germline.

The chain's CDR3 is CASSELAGGSYNEQFF. The CDR3 coding sequence is TGTGCCAGCAGTGAGCTAGCGGGAGGGTCCTACAATGAGCAGTTCTTC. The V call is TRBV25-1, the J call TRBJ2-1; TRBD2 aligns across 12 bases. The CDR3 length is 16 residues. Germline CDR1 reads MGHDK; CDR2 reads SYGVNS. Trimming removed 3 bases from V and 1 base from J; junction bases left unmatched: 1.

The chain joins TRBV7-2 to TRBJ2-1; no clear D. This CDR3 is built from 12 residues. The germline gives CDR1 SGHTA, CDR2 FQGNSA. The germline V and J ends were trimmed by 5 bases and 5 bases, with 7 bases remaining between them. In DNA, the CDR3 is TGTGCCAGCAGCACTTCTAACAATGAGCAGTTCTTC. Translated: CASSTSNNEQFF.

V usage is TRBV10-3 and J usage is TRBJ1-6, with 11 bases identical to TRBD1. From germline, CDR1 is ENHRY and CDR2 SYGVKD. J was trimmed by 7 bases and V by 5 bases; bases with no gene match: 7. The CDR3 loop spans 16 amino acids. CDR3 in amino acids: CAISLSWDRGNSPLHF. CDR3 coding DNA: TGTGCCATCAGTTTGAGTTGGGACAGGGGGAATTCACCCCTCCACTTT.

The chain carries TRBV19 and TRBJ1-2, with 8 nucleotides matching TRBD1. J lost 4 bases, V lost 5 bases, and 18 bases had no gene match. CDR1 is LNHDA, CDR2 SQIVND, per germline (reference sequence). CDR3 length: 18 residues. Written as DNA, the CDR3 is TGTGCCAGTAGTCAATACGTGGGGCAGGGGGCGCTGGGCTATGGCTACACCTTC. This translates into CASSQYVGQGALGYGYTF.

The CDR3 nucleotides are TGTGCCAGCAGTGGGACAGGGGCATACAATGAGCAGTTCTTC. This codes for CASSGTGAYNEQFF. The chain employs TRBV6-1 and TRBJ2-1; 9 positions agree with TRBD1. Germline V lookup: CDR1 MNHNS, CDR2 SASEGT. The CDR3 spans 14 residues. Unmatched junction bases numbered 2, after V lost 4 bases and J lost 4 bases.

V gene TRBV29-1 combines with J gene TRBJ2-7, with D maybe TRBD1 (5 bases). V was cut by 6 bases and J by 2 bases, with 8 bases left in between. There are 11 residues in the CDR3. The germline CDR1 and CDR2 sequences are SQVTM and ANQGSEA. DNA for the CDR3: TGCAGCGTACGACAGACCTACGAGCAGTACTTC. Translation gives CSVRQTYEQYF.

The chain joins TRBV10-3 to TRBJ1-6; possible D gene TRBD1, 6 bases. The ends were cut back, 10 bases at V and 6 bases at J, with 16 bases in the middle. The CDR3 has 14 amino acids. Germline V gene sequence: CDR1 ENHRY, CDR2 SYGVKD. The CDR3 reads CATRDMSPNSPLHF. The DNA of the CDR3 is TGTGCCACCCGGGACATGTCACCTAATTCACCCCTCCACTTT.

CDR3 region: CASSLDSQETQYF. The CDR3 DNA is TGTGCCAGCAGTTTGGACAGCCAAGAGACCCAGTACTTC. The V and J genes are TRBV28 and TRBJ2-5; D is perhaps TRBD1 (6 bases). The CDR3 extends over 13 amino acids. Germline V CDR1 and CDR2: MDHEN, SYDVKM. Trimming left V 3 bases short and J 1 base short, with 6 bases between.

The V call is TRBV4-1, the J call TRBJ2-2; 7 bases are a match to TRBD1. The CDR3 loop spans 15 amino acids. The V and J ends lost 2 bases and 3 bases, in that order; junction bases with no gene match: 3. Germline values: CDR1 MGHRA, CDR2 YSYEKL. The CDR3 bases are TGCGCCAGCAGCCAAACAGACAGGGACACCGGGGAGCTGTTTTTT. Protein: CASSQTDRDTGELFF.

The chain links TRBV7-2 to TRBJ2-7, with TRBD2 matching 13 bases. Per germline, CDR1 SGHTA and CDR2 FQGNSA. CDR3 length: 15 amino acids. With V trimmed by 4 bases and J by 2 bases, 2 bases remained unmatched. This CDR3 is CASSYTSGGAYEQYF. The DNA of the CDR3 is TGTGCCAGCAGCTATACTAGCGGGGGGGCCTACGAGCAGTACTTC.

The V call is TRBV4-1, the J call TRBJ2-7, with D tentatively TRBD2 (5 bases). The CDR3 consists of 15 residues. V shed 0 bases and J shed 3 bases, with 12 bases lying between them. Germline V gene data show CDR1 as MGHRA and CDR2 as YSYEKL. The CDR3 sequence: CASSQEEAANYEQYF. The DNA of the CDR3 is TGCGCCAGCAGCCAAGAGGAGGCAGCCAACTACGAGCAGTACTTC.

The chain joins TRBV7-9 to TRBJ1-4, with D possibly being TRBD1 (5 bases). Germline-derived CDR1 and CDR2 are SEHNR and FQNEAQ (reference sequence). Trimming took off 3 bases at V and 7 bases at J, with 15 bases between the two ends. The CDR3 is 15 amino acids. CDR3 nucleotide sequence: TGTGCCAGCAGCTTGTCGAACGGGCAGGGTGAAAAACTGTTTTTT. Translation: CASSLSNGQGEKLFF.

The rearrangement joins TRBV5-1 to TRBJ2-2; 8 nucleotides line up with TRBD1. Germline V gene data show CDR1 as SGHRS and CDR2 as YFSETQ. The CDR3 is made up of 16 amino acids. V gave up 4 bases and J gave up 7 bases; unmatched junction bases: 12. This CDR3 reads CASSPRRTGSGGELFF. The CDR3 DNA is TGCGCCAGCAGCCCACGCCGGACAGGGAGTGGCGGGGAGCTGTTTTTT.

V is TRBV10-3 and J is TRBJ2-3; TRBD1 matches at 9 bases. Losses at the gene ends were 2 bases for V and 2 bases for J; bases not matched to a gene: 2. This CDR3 has 15 residues. Germline CDR1 and CDR2: ENHRY and SYGVKD. In nucleotides, the CDR3 is TGTGCCATCAGTGAGGGGACAGGGTACACAGATACGCAGTATTTT. It is translated as CAISEGTGYTDTQYF.

The chain carries TRBV5-8 and TRBJ2-7; D might be TRBD2 (6 bases). V was cut by 4 bases and J by 2 bases, with 10 bases left in between. Looked up from germline, CDR1 is SGHTS and CDR2 is YDEGEE. CDR3 length: 13 residues. The CDR3 spells CASSAGTPYEQYF. CDR3 sequence (DNA): TGTGCCAGCAGCGCCGGGACTCCCTACGAGCAGTACTTC.

The chain uses TRBV10-3 and TRBJ2-5, with 9 bases fitting TRBD2. The J segment lost 5 bases and the V segment lost 3 bases, leaving 7 bases of the junction unmatched. This CDR3 spans 15 amino acids. The germline V gene encodes CDR1 ENHRY and CDR2 SYGVKD. The CDR3, as DNA: TGTGCCATCAGTGATGCTGCGGGAGGGTGGGAGACCCAGTACTTC. It is translated as CAISDAAGGWETQYF.

This clone was observed a single time. The gene calls are TRBV6-1 and TRBJ2-7; D may be TRBD1 (6 bases). The CDR3 spans 12 residues. V was shortened by 9 bases and J by 4 bases, with 13 bases between the two germline ends. Germline assignment: CDR1 MNHNS and CDR2 SASEGT. DNA of the CDR3: TGTGCCAGTACCGACAGGCTATACGAGCAGTACTTC. The encoded protein is CASTDRLYEQYF.

The chain has TRBV15 and TRBJ2-3; D not resolved. CDR1 is LNHNV and CDR2 is YYDKDF in the germline V gene (reference sequence). The CDR3 loop spans 12 amino acids. Between the trimmed V and J ends, which lost 0 bases and 7 bases, there was a span of 5 bases. CDR3 residues: CATSRDENTQYF. CDR3 in DNA: TGTGCCACCAGCAGAGACGAGAATACGCAGTATTTT.